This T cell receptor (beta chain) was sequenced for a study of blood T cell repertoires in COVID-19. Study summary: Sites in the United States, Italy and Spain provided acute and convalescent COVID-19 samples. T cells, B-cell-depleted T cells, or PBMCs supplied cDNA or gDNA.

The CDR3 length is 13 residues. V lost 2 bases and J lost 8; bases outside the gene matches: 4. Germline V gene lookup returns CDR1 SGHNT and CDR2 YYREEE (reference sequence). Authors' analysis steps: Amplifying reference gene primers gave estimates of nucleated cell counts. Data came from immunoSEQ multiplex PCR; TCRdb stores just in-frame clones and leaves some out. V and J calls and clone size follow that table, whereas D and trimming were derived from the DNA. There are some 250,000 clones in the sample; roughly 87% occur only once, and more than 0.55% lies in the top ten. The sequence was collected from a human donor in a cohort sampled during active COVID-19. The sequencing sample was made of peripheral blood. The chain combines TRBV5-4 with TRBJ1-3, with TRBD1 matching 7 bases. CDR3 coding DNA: TGTGCCAGCAGCTTATCGGGACAGTACACCATATATTTT. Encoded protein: CASSLSGQYTIYF.